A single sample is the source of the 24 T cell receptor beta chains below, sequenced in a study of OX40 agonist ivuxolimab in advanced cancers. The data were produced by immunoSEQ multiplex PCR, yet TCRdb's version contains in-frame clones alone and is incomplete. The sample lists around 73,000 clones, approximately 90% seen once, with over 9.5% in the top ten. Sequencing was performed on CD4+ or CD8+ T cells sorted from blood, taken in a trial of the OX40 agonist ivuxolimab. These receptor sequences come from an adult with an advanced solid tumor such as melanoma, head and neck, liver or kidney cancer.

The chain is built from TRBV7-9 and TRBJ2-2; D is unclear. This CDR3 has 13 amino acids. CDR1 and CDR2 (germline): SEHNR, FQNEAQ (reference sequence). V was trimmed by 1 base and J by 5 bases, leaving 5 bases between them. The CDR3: CASSLVRTGELFF. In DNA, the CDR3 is TGTGCCAGCAGCTTAGTCAGGACCGGGGAGCTGTTTTTT.

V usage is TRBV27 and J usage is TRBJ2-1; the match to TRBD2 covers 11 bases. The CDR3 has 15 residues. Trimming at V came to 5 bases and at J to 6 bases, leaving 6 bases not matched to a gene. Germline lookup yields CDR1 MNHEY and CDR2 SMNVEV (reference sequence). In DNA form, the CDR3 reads TGTGCCAGCAGTCCCTATAGCGGGAGGGCCAATGAGCAGTTCTTC. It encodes CASSPYSGRANEQFF.

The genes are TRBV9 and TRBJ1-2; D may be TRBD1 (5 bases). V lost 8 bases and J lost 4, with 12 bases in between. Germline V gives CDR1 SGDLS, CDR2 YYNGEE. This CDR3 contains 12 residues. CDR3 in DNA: TGTGCCAGTGGACACAGCCCCTATGGCTACACCTTC. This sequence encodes CASGHSPYGYTF.

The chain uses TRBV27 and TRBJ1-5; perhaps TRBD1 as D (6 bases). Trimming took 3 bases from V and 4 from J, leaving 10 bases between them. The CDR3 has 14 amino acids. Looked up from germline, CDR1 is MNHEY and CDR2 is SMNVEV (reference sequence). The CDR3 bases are TGTGCCAGCAGTTTGGCAGGGGTAAATCAGCCCCAGCATTTT. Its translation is CASSLAGVNQPQHF.

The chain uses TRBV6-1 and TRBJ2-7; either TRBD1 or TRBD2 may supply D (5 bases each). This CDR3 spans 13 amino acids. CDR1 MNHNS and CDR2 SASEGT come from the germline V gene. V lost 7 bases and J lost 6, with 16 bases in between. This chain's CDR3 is CASTLGDIREQYF. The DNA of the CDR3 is TGTGCCAGCACCCTGGGGGATATACGCGAGCAGTACTTC.

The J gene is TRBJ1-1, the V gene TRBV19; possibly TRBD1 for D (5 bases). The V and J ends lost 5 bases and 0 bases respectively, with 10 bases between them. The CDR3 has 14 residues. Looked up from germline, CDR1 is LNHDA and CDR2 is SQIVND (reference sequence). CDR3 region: CASSWGPMNTEAFF. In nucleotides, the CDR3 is TGTGCCAGTAGTTGGGGACCCATGAACACTGAAGCTTTCTTT.

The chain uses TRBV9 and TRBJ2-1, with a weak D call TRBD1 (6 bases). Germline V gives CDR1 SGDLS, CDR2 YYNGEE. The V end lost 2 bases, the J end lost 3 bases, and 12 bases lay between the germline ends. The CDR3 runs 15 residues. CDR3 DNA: TGTGCCAGCAGCGTCTCAGGGGCCGACTACAATGAGCAGTTCTTC. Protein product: CASSVSGADYNEQFF.

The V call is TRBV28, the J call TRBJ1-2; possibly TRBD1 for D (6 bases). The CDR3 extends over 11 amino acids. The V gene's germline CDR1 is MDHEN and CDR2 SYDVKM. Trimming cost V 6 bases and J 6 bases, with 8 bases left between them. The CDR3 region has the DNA TGTGCCAGCAGGGGGGCCGATGGCTACACCTTC. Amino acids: CASRGADGYTF.

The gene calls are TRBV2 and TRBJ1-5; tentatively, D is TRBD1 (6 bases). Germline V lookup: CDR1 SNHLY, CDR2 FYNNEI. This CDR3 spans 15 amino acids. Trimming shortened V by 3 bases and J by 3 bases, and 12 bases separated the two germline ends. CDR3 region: CASSDGGALNQPQHF. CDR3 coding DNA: TGTGCCAGCAGTGATGGGGGGGCTCTCAATCAGCCCCAGCATTTT.

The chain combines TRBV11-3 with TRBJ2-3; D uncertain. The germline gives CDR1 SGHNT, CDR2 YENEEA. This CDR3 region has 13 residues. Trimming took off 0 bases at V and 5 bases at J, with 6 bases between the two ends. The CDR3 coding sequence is TGTGCCAGCAGCTTAGATCCCGGAGATACGCAGTATTTT. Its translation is CASSLDPGDTQYF.

CDR3 bases: TGTGCCTGGACCAGGGACGGAGGCTACTACGAGCAGTACTTC. Translation gives CAWTRDGGYYEQYF. The gene calls are TRBV30 and TRBJ2-7; either TRBD1 or TRBD2 may supply D (5 bases each). CDR1 is GTSNPN, CDR2 SVGIG, per germline (reference sequence). The CDR3 has 14 amino acids. Trimming stripped 4 bases from V and 3 bases from J, with 16 bases between.

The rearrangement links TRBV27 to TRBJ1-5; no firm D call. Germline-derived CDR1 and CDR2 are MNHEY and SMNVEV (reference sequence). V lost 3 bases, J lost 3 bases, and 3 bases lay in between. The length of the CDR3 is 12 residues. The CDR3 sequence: CASSFTNQPQHF. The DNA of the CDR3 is TGTGCCAGCAGTTTCACCAATCAGCCCCAGCATTTT.

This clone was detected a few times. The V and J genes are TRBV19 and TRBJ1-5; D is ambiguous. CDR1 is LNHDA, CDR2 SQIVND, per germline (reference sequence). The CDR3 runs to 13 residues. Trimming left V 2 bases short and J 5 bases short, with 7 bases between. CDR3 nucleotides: TGTGCCAGTAGTATATCCAGCCATCAGCCCCAGCATTTT. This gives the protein CASSISSHQPQHF.

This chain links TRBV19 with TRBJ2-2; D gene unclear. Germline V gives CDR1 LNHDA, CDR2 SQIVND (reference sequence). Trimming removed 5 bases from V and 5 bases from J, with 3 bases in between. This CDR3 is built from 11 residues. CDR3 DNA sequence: TGTGCCAGTAGTGGTACCGGGGAGCTGTTTTTT. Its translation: CASSGTGELFF.

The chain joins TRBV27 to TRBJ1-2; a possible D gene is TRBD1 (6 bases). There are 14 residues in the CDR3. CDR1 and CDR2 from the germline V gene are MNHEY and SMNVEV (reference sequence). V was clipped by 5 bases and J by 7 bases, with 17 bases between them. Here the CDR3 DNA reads TGTGCCAGCAGTCCCCTAGGGGGGGCGACTGGCTACACCTTC. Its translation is CASSPLGGATGYTF.

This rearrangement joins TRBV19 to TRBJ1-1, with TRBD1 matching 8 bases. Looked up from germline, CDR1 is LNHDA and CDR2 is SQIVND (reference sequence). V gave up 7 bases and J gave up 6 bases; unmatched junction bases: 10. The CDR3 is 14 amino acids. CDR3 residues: CASTQQGVRAEAFF. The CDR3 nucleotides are TGTGCCAGTACCCAACAGGGGGTTAGAGCTGAAGCTTTCTTT.

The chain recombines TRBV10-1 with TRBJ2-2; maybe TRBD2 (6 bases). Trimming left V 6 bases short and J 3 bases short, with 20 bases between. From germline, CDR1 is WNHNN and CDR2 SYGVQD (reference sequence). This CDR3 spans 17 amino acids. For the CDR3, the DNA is TGCGCCAGCAGCGGTCTGGGGCAGGGAGGACACACCGGGGAGCTGTTTTTT. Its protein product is CASSGLGQGGHTGELFF.

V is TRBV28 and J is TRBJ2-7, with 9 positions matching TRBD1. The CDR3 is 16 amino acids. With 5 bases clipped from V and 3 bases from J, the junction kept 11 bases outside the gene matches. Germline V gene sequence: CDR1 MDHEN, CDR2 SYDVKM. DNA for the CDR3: TGTGCCAGCAGTGCCCAAAACACAGGGGGCAACTACGAGCAGTACTTC. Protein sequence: CASSAQNTGGNYEQYF.

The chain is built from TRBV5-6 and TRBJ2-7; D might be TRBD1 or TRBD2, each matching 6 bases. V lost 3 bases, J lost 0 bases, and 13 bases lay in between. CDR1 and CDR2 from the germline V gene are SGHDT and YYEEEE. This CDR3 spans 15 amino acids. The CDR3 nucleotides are TGTGCCAGCAGCTGGTGGGGGGCCAGCTCCTACGAGCAGTACTTC. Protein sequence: CASSWWGASSYEQYF.

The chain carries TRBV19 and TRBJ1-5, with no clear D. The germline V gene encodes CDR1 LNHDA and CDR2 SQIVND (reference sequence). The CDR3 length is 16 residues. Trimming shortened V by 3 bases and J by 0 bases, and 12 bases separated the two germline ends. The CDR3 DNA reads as TGTGCCAGTAGTATTTATCAGATCTATAGCAATCAGCCCCAGCATTTT. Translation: CASSIYQIYSNQPQHF.

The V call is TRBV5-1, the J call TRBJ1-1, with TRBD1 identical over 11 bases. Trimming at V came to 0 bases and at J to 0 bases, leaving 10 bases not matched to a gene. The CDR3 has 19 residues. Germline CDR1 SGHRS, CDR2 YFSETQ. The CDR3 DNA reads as TGCGCCAGCAGCTTGGCGGACGCCGGGACAGGGGGTATGAACACTGAAGCTTTCTTT. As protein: CASSLADAGTGGMNTEAFF.

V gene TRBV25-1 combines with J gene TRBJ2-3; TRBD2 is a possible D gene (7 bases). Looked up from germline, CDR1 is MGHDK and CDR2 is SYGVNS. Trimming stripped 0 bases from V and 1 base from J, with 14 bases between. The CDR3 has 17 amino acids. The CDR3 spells CASSEYPGEGRTDTQYF. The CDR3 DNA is TGTGCCAGCAGTGAATACCCAGGGGAGGGCCGCACAGATACGCAGTATTTT.

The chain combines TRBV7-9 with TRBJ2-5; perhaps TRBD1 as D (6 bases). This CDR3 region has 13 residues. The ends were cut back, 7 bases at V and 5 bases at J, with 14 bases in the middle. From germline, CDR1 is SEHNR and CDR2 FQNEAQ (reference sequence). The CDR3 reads CASKAGVPETQYF. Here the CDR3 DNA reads TGTGCCAGCAAGGCAGGGGTTCCTGAGACCCAGTACTTC.

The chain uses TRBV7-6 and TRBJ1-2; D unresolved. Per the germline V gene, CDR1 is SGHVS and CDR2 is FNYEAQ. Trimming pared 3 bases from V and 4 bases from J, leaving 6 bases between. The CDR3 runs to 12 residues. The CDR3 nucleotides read TGTGCCAGCAGCTTCCGGGGCTATGGCTACACCTTC. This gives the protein CASSFRGYGYTF.